This TCR beta chain was sequenced in a study of blood T cell repertoires in COVID-19. The wider study: The United States, Italy and Spain supplied acute and convalescent COVID-19 samples. In each case, the material was cDNA or gDNA derived from T cells, B-cell-depleted T cells, or PBMCs.

In the source study's methods: By means of reference gene primer amplification, nucleated cell counts were estimated. Sequenced by immunoSEQ multiplex PCR; TCRdb stores in-frame clones only, minus some. The V and J calls and clone size come from that table; D and trimming were worked out from the DNA. Of about 260,000 clones listed, 84% are singletons. The table lists this clone with a count of one. The CDR3 covers 17 residues. Germline V gene data show CDR1 as SNHLY and CDR2 as FYNNEI. The V and J ends lost 7 bases and 0 bases, in that order; junction bases with no gene match: 5. This chain links TRBV2 with TRBJ2-1, with TRBD2 identical over 14 bases. This clonotype was obtained from a woman aged 35 to 49 who had recovered from COVID-19. The sequencing sample was made of peripheral blood. The CDR3 nucleotides are TGTGCCAGCACCAAAGGACTAGCGGGGGGCTCCTACAATGAGCAGTTCTTC. It is translated as CASTKGLAGGSYNEQFF. Variable domain in full (rest from reference TRBV2 and TRBJ2-1): EPEVTQTPSHQVTQMGQEVILRCVPISNHLYFYWYRQILGQKVEFLVSFYNNEISEKSEIFDDQFSVERPDGSNFTLKIRSTKLEDSAMYFCASTKGLAGGSYNEQFFGPGTRLTVL.